One sample yielded the 19 T cell receptor beta chains listed below, sequenced in a study of blood T cells in healthy people across ages. PCR was performed a second time for about 7 to 11 cycles using a sample-barcoded 5' primer and a J-beta primer mix. MiXCR, applied by TCRdb to the 5' RACE reads, yields one record per CDR3 protein. The sample lists roughly 650,000 distinct CDR3 sequences; 32% were seen once. Material for sequencing was blood. These receptors all stem from a woman of 80 years or more in good health.

The rearrangement joins TRBV7-2 to TRBJ2-6; 13 bases agree with TRBD2. The germline V gene encodes CDR1 SGHTA and CDR2 FQGNSA. This CDR3 is built from 18 residues. With V trimmed by 5 bases and J by 3 bases, 7 bases remained unmatched. CDR3 nucleotide sequence: TGTGCCAGCAGCGACCGCGGACTAGCGGGGGTTGGGGCCAACGTCCTGACTTTC. It yields the protein CASSDRGLAGVGANVLTF.

As to this clonotype: A much larger clone differs by one base, so this may be a read error. The V gene is TRBV11-1, the J gene TRBJ2-7; D is perhaps TRBD1 (6 bases). The germline V gene encodes CDR1 SGHAT and CDR2 FQDESV (reference sequence). Trimming took 3 bases from V and 7 from J, leaving 13 bases between them. The CDR3 runs 13 residues. Written as DNA, the CDR3 is TGTGCCAGCAGCTTCAACAGGGACAATGAGCAGTACTTC. Its protein is CASSFNRDNEQYF.

This clonotype was seen many times. The chain links TRBV6-1 to TRBJ2-3; TRBD2 matches 7 bases. The CDR3 spans 18 residues. V trimming: 5 bases; J trimming: 0 bases; junction bases outside the gene matches: 14. Germline CDR1 MNHNS, CDR2 SASEGT. CDR3 region: CASSPLSGRGSSTDTQYF. The CDR3 region has the DNA TGTGCCAGCAGTCCCCTTTCTGGGCGGGGGAGCAGCACAGATACGCAGTATTTT.

V and J are TRBV13 and TRBJ2-3; TRBD2 agrees at 8 bases. Trimming took 5 bases from V and 2 from J; bases not matched to a gene: 12. CDR1 and CDR2 (germline): PRHDT, FYEKMQ (reference sequence). CDR3 length: 17 residues. The CDR3 DNA is TGTGCCAGCAGCCTCACATTTGGAGCGGGGGACACAGATACGCAGTATTTT. Its translation: CASSLTFGAGDTDTQYF.

In this sample, this clonotype turned up many times. The chain carries TRBV20-1 and TRBJ2-3, with 7 bases identical to TRBD2. The J segment lost 3 bases and the V segment lost 6 bases, leaving 6 bases of the junction unmatched. Germline V gives CDR1 DFQATT, CDR2 SNEGSKA (reference sequence). This CDR3 region has 13 residues. This CDR3 is CSANRGETDTQYF. CDR3 coding DNA: TGCAGTGCGAACCGGGGGGAAACAGATACGCAGTATTTT.

Concerning this clonotype: This may come from a read error, since a much larger clone is one base off. V and J are TRBV5-1 and TRBJ2-3; maybe TRBD2 (6 bases). The germline CDR1 and CDR2 sequences are SGHRS and YFSETQ. V was trimmed by 3 bases and J by 2 bases, leaving 13 bases between them. The CDR3 consists of 15 residues. The CDR3 DNA is TGCGCCAGCAGCTGGGAGGCAGGAGCCACAGATACGCAGTATTTT. Its translation is CASSWEAGATDTQYF.

Concerning this clonotype itself: A single base separates this from a much larger clone, so it may be a read error. CDR3 coding DNA: TGCAGTGCCGGAGGGGATGGTGCAGATACGCAGTATTTT. Residues: CSAGGDGADTQYF. The V and J genes are TRBV20-1 and TRBJ2-3, with D possibly TRBD2 on 6 matching bases. The CDR3 consists of 13 residues. V lost 6 bases and J lost 4, with 14 bases in between. From germline, CDR1 is DFQATT and CDR2 SNEGSKA (reference sequence).

This chain uses TRBV5-1 with TRBJ2-4; TRBD2 matches at 10 bases. Germline V gene data show CDR1 as SGHRS and CDR2 as YFSETQ. J gave up 3 bases and V 4 bases, and 10 bases lay outside the gene matches. The CDR3 consists of 17 residues. CDR3 sequence (DNA): TGCGCCAGCAGCATACCCTCTAGCGGGAGCGACAAAAACATTCAGTACTTC. As protein: CASSIPSSGSDKNIQYF.

A remark on this clonotype: Just one base apart from a much larger clone, this may be a read error. The V gene is TRBV20-1, the J gene TRBJ1-6, with TRBD1 identical over 10 bases. This CDR3 has 16 amino acids. Germline V gene lookup returns CDR1 DFQATT and CDR2 SNEGSKA (reference sequence). Here the CDR3 reads CNAREWDRGDNSPLHF. The CDR3 DNA is TGCAATGCTAGAGAATGGGACAGGGGAGATAATTCACCCCTCCACTTT.

There are many counts of this clonotype. This chain connects TRBV30 to TRBJ2-5, with a tentative D call TRBD1 (6 bases). The germline V and J ends were trimmed by 1 base and 5 bases, with 11 bases remaining between them. The CDR3 consists of 13 residues. Germline CDR1 GTSNPN, CDR2 SVGIG (reference sequence). CDR3 nucleotides: TGTGCCTGGAGTGCGACAGGCGGGGAGACCCAGTACTTC. Translation gives CAWSATGGETQYF.

This clonotype was seen ten or more times. The rearrangement joins TRBV3-1 to TRBJ2-7; maybe TRBD1 (5 bases). Trimming stripped 1 base from V and 6 bases from J, with 19 bases between. This CDR3 contains 16 residues. CDR1 is LGHDT and CDR2 is YNNKEL in the germline V gene (reference sequence). CDR3 sequence reads: CASSQATILQGTEQYF. CDR3 DNA sequence: TGTGCCAGCAGCCAAGCGACCATCCTTCAGGGTACCGAGCAGTACTTC.

This clonotype was seen many times. The V call is TRBV28, the J call TRBJ2-7; TRBD1 might be the D (5 bases). The ends were cut back, 4 bases at V and 5 bases at J, with 9 bases in the middle. The CDR3 consists of 12 residues. The germline V gene encodes CDR1 MDHEN and CDR2 SYDVKM. The chain's CDR3 is CASSYGHNEQYF. The CDR3 DNA reads as TGTGCCAGCAGTTACGGACACAACGAGCAGTACTTC.

This clonotype was picked up a small number of times. A much more abundant neighbour one base away suggests this may be a read error. This chain connects TRBV12-3 or TRBV12-4 to TRBJ2-4; 13 nucleotides agree with TRBD2. The CDR3 covers 14 residues. V shed 6 bases, J shed 13 bases, and the junction held 9 bases outside the gene matches. The CDR3 nucleotides read TGTGCCAGCAGGACTAGCGGGGGGAGCGATGAGCAGTACTTC. It yields the protein CASRTSGGSDEQYF.

For this clonotype: One end of the junction varies from germline; a read error may be responsible. The chain's CDR3 is CASRLTGQGFTEAFF. CDR3 bases: TGTGCCAGCCGCTTAACGGGACAGGGGTTCACTGAAGCTTTCTTT. V usage is TRBV7-9 and J usage is TRBJ1-1; the match to TRBD1 covers 10 bases. There are 15 residues in the CDR3. Germline lookup yields CDR1 SEHNR and CDR2 FQNEAQ (reference sequence).

Regarding this clonotype: This may be a read error, as it is one base from a much larger clone. V and J are TRBV20-1 and TRBJ2-4, with TRBD2 as a possible D gene (5 bases). Germline V CDR1 and CDR2: DFQATT, SNEGSKA (reference sequence). This CDR3 spans 13 amino acids. Between the trimmed V and J ends, which lost 8 bases and 7 bases, there was a span of 18 bases. CDR3 in DNA: TGCAGTACTAATGGGGTCCGCGGGAACATTCAGTACTTC. Protein product: CSTNGVRGNIQYF.

This clonotype was detected many times. The gene calls are TRBV5-1 and TRBJ2-5; D gene uncertain. Trimming took 4 bases from V and 3 from J, leaving 10 bases between them. Germline CDR1 SGHRS, CDR2 YFSETQ. The CDR3 is 13 residues long. The CDR3 sequence: CASSRVVEETQYF. The CDR3 DNA follows: TGCGCCAGCAGCCGGGTTGTCGAAGAGACCCAGTACTTC.

The chain uses TRBV20-1 and TRBJ2-7, with unresolved D. Germline assignment: CDR1 DFQATT and CDR2 SNEGSKA (reference sequence). The CDR3 contains 15 residues. The V end was cut by 0 bases, the J end by 0 bases, with 12 bases between. In nucleotides, the CDR3 is TGCAGTGCTAGAGATCTGGCGGTCAGCTCCTACGAGCAGTACTTC. Its translation: CSARDLAVSSYEQYF.

A word on this clonotype: A much larger clone sits a single nucleotide away, making a read error possible. This rearrangement joins TRBV12-3 or TRBV12-4 to TRBJ1-2, with D hard to call. Deletions cut 2 bases from V and 2 bases from J, with 12 bases between. The CDR3 length is 15 residues. The CDR3 protein is CASSLTAGTNYGYTF. The CDR3 DNA reads as TGTGCCAGCAGTTTAACGGCAGGCACGAACTATGGCTACACCTTC.

This clonotype came up many times. The chain combines TRBV20-1 with TRBJ2-3; TRBD2 is a possible D gene (5 bases). The germline V and J ends were trimmed by 0 bases and 2 bases, with 18 bases remaining between them. This CDR3 is 17 amino acids long. Germline lookup yields CDR1 DFQATT and CDR2 SNEGSKA (reference sequence). CDR3 DNA: TGCAGTGCTAGAGATCGAAGGACGGGAACTTCCACAGATACGCAGTATTTT. Translating it yields CSARDRRTGTSTDTQYF.